The 19 T cell receptor beta chains below come from one sample, sequenced in a study of blood T cell repertoires in COVID-19. TCRdb keeps only in-frame clones here, not all; method: immunoSEQ multiplex PCR. The profile shows 80,000 to 100,000 clones, roughly 85% of them singletons. The material sequenced was peripheral blood. The receptors here all came from a man in his 70s with acute or convalescent COVID-19.

This clone occurred once. The DNA for the CDR3 is TGCGCCAGCAGCCAAGTAGGTTTGAGTTCTTGGGGCAGGGGGTCCGGCTACACCTTC. This encodes CASSQVGLSSWGRGSGYTF. The genes are TRBV4-1 and TRBJ1-2; 7 bases fit TRBD1. CDR3 length: 19 residues. J gave up 8 bases and V 1 base, and 22 bases lay outside the gene matches. Germline V gene data show CDR1 as MGHRA and CDR2 as YSYEKL.

This clone is medium-sized in the sample. The chain employs TRBV6-1 and TRBJ1-6, with 10 bases lining up with TRBD1. From germline, CDR1 is MNHNS and CDR2 SASEGT. Losses at the gene ends were 2 bases for V and 10 bases for J; bases not matched to a gene: 5. The length of the CDR3 is 15 residues. In nucleotides, the CDR3 is TGTGCCAGCAGTGAATCGACAGGGGGCAGCTCACCCCTCCACTTT. This sequence encodes CASSESTGGSSPLHF.

The chain recombines TRBV28 with TRBJ1-1, with no clear D. The CDR3 totals 12 residues. CDR1 MDHEN and CDR2 SYDVKM come from the germline V gene. Trimming shortened V by 2 bases and J by 6 bases, and 7 bases separated the two germline ends. CDR3: CASSLGRAEAFF. DNA for the CDR3: TGTGCCAGCAGTTTAGGTCGGGCTGAAGCTTTCTTT.

The chain joins TRBV5-6 to TRBJ1-2, with D uncertain. The CDR3 covers 12 residues. Germline V CDR1 and CDR2: SGHDT, YYEEEE. V was pared by 1 base and J by 4 bases, with 5 bases between. The CDR3 DNA reads as TGTGCCAGCAGCTTGTTTAGCTATGGCTACACCTTC. It codes for CASSLFSYGYTF. The full variable domain, its missing parts supplied by reference TRBV5-6 and TRBJ1-2, is DAGVTQSPTHLIKTRGQQVTLRCSPKSGHDTVSWYQQALGQGPQFIFQYYEEEERQRGNFPDRFSGHQFPNYSSELNVNALLLGDSALYLCASSLFSYGYTFGSGTRLTVV.

The chain joins TRBV5-1 to TRBJ2-2; D possibly corresponds to TRBD1 (5 bases). The CDR3 is 14 residues long. Trimming pared 3 bases from V and 1 base from J, leaving 7 bases between. Germline V gene sequence: CDR1 SGHRS, CDR2 YFSETQ. CDR3 loop: CASSSQGNTGELFF. CDR3 sequence (DNA): TGCGCCAGCAGCTCCCAGGGGAACACCGGGGAGCTGTTTTTT. The variable domain in full, with the rest retrieved from reference TRBV5-1 and TRBJ2-2, is KAGVTQTPRYLIKTRGQQVTLSCSPISGHRSVSWYQQTPGQGLQFLFEYFSETQRNKGNFPGRFSGRQFSNSRSEMNVSTLELGDSALYLCASSSQGNTGELFFGEGSRLTVL.

The chain couples TRBV7-9 to TRBJ1-4; 10 bases are a match to TRBD1. V was pared by 0 bases and J by 5 bases, with 3 bases of the junction left unmatched. Germline V gene sequence: CDR1 SEHNR, CDR2 FQNEAQ (reference sequence). CDR3 length: 16 residues. The CDR3 loop reads CASSLAGTGANEKLFF. CDR3 DNA sequence: TGTGCCAGCAGCTTAGCCGGGACAGGGGCGAATGAAAAACTGTTTTTT.

The chain uses TRBV7-2 and TRBJ2-3; 14 bases fit TRBD2. Germline V gene sequence: CDR1 SGHTA, CDR2 FQGNSA. Unmatched junction bases numbered 4, after V lost 5 bases and J lost 0 bases. This CDR3 has 17 amino acids. The DNA for the CDR3 is TGTGCCAGCAGCACCCGACTAGCGGGGGGGAGCACAGATACGCAGTATTTT. It encodes CASSTRLAGGSTDTQYF. The whole variable domain, remainder taken from reference TRBV7-2 and TRBJ2-3, is GAGVSQSPSNKVTEKGKDVELRCDPISGHTALYWYRQSLGQGLEFLIYFQGNSAPDKSGLPSDRFSAERTGGSVSTLTIQRTQQEDSAVYLCASSTRLAGGSTDTQYFGPGTRLTVL.

The chain joins TRBV5-1 to TRBJ1-1; D is unclear. This CDR3 is 15 amino acids long. Per the germline V gene, CDR1 is SGHRS and CDR2 is YFSETQ. Trimming took off 2 bases at V and 0 bases at J, with 11 bases between the two ends. CDR3 residues: CASSFSGSLNTEAFF. The CDR3, as DNA: TGCGCCAGCAGCTTCTCAGGTTCCCTGAACACTGAAGCTTTCTTT.

The chain recombines TRBV28 with TRBJ1-4, with D perhaps TRBD1 (6 bases). With 3 bases removed from V and 7 bases from J, the gap between germline ends came to 12 bases. Germline V lookup: CDR1 MDHEN, CDR2 SYDVKM. This CDR3 comprises 14 residues. CDR3 in amino acids: CASSLGAGVEKLFF. CDR3 DNA: TGTGCCAGCAGTTTGGGGGCGGGAGTTGAAAAACTGTTTTTT.

This chain connects TRBV10-3 to TRBJ1-5, with D hard to call. With 2 bases removed from V and 6 bases from J, the gap between germline ends came to 5 bases. The CDR3 sequence is 12 residues long. Germline V lookup: CDR1 ENHRY, CDR2 SYGVKD. CDR3 nucleotides: TGTGCCATCAGTGAGGTCGGTCAGCCCCAGCATTTT. Amino acids: CAISEVGQPQHF.

The J gene is TRBJ2-7, the V gene TRBV5-5, with D maybe TRBD2 (6 bases). CDR1 SGHKS and CDR2 YYEKEE come from the germline V gene (reference sequence). V was trimmed by 2 bases and J by 3 bases, leaving 18 bases between them. The CDR3 totals 16 residues. CDR3: CASSFGSGKVGYEQYF. The CDR3 nucleotides read TGTGCCAGCAGCTTCGGGAGCGGCAAAGTGGGCTACGAGCAGTACTTC.

This clone was observed once. The rearrangement links TRBV20-1 to TRBJ1-2, with D possibly matching TRBD1 (6 bases). This CDR3 has 14 amino acids. Germline V gene sequence: CDR1 DFQATT, CDR2 SNEGSKA (reference sequence). Trimming removed 3 bases at V and 1 base at J, with 12 bases between. For the CDR3, the DNA is TGCAGTGCTAGTGAGGGCAGGGGTAACTATGGCTACACCTTC. This codes for CSASEGRGNYGYTF.

The chain joins TRBV19 to TRBJ1-1; 7 nucleotides align to TRBD1. Germline CDR1 and CDR2: LNHDA and SQIVND (reference sequence). The CDR3 spans 15 residues. V shed 5 bases and J 1 base; nucleotides not matched to a gene: 7. CDR3 protein: CASSPDRVANTEAFF. CDR3 nucleotide sequence: TGTGCCAGTAGTCCAGACAGGGTTGCGAACACTGAAGCTTTCTTT.

This clone came up a few times. Here the CDR3 reads CASRSDREIPEAFF. In nucleotides, the CDR3 is TGTGCCAGCAGGTCGGACAGGGAGATCCCTGAAGCTTTCTTT. The V call is TRBV6-5, the J call TRBJ1-1; 8 bases match TRBD1. The V gene's germline CDR1 is MNHEY and CDR2 SVGAGI. V lost 6 bases, J lost 6 bases, and 9 bases stayed unmatched. The CDR3 has 14 amino acids.

The J gene is TRBJ1-2, the V gene TRBV4-1, with TRBD1 matching over 7 bases. CDR1 MGHRA and CDR2 YSYEKL come from the germline V gene. The CDR3 length is 16 residues. With 0 bases clipped from V and 4 bases from J, the junction kept 8 bases outside the gene matches. The CDR3 region has the DNA TGCGCCAGCAGCCAAGATCAGGGACAGAGAGTCTATGGCTACACCTTC. Its translation: CASSQDQGQRVYGYTF.

J is TRBJ2-7 and V is TRBV16; D might be TRBD2 (6 bases). Trimming stripped 4 bases from V and 2 bases from J, with 12 bases between. There are 14 residues in the CDR3. Germline CDR1 reads KGHSY; CDR2 reads FQNENV. The CDR3 DNA reads as TGTGCCAGCAGCCCCCGTGGCGGGGCCTACGAGCAGTACTTC. Encoded protein: CASSPRGGAYEQYF.

The chain joins TRBV18 to TRBJ2-7; 13 nucleotides agree with TRBD2. Per the germline V gene, CDR1 is KGHSH and CDR2 is LQKENI. This CDR3 spans 15 amino acids. With V trimmed by 5 bases and J by 4 bases, 5 bases remained unmatched. The CDR3, as DNA: TGTGCCAGCTCAAAGACTAGCGGGGGGTCTTACGAGCAGTACTTC. Protein sequence: CASSKTSGGSYEQYF.

This chain uses TRBV28 with TRBJ1-2; 8 bases align to TRBD1. From germline, CDR1 is MDHEN and CDR2 SYDVKM. The CDR3 has 12 amino acids. J lost 7 bases, V lost 10 bases, and 8 bases had no gene match. The CDR3 spells CATEPGQAGYTF. Written as DNA, the CDR3 is TGTGCCACAGAACCGGGACAGGCTGGCTACACCTTC.

The chain uses TRBV5-4 and TRBJ2-7; D is unclear. The CDR3 contains 13 residues. The germline V and J ends were trimmed by 0 bases and 7 bases, with 11 bases remaining between them. CDR1 and CDR2 from the germline V gene are SGHNT and YYREEE (reference sequence). CDR3 in DNA: TGTGCCAGCAGCTTGGAACATTACGAAGAGCAGTACGTC. The encoded protein is CASSLEHYEEQYV.